A selection of T cell receptor beta chains follows, all from one sample in a study of T cells in Graves' hyperthyroidism and ophthalmopathy. In TCRdb, the multiplex PCR reads were re-called with MiXCR into one record per CDR3 protein. The table records about 590,000 distinct CDR3 sequences, 15% to 18% of them present only once. The material sequenced was blood. These TCRs come from a woman under 40 with Graves' hyperthyroidism. Each CDR3 is given with its conserved first and last residue. Fields, in order: D gene, J gene, clone size, V gene, CDR3 protein, CDR3 DNA. D genes are given only for firm matches. Clone size appears in some rows only: once, few, many, or a class for an expanded clone.

d_gene: -
j_gene: TRBJ2-1
abundance: many
v_gene: TRBV6-1
CDR3aa: CASSEKGQPYNEQFF
CDR3nt: TGTGCCAGCAGTGAAAAGGGACAACCGTACAATGAGCAGTTCTTC

d_gene: TRBD2
j_gene: TRBJ2-7
abundance: many
v_gene: TRBV7-8
CDR3aa: CASTPSSGSSYEQYF
CDR3nt: TGTGCCAGCACCCCCAGTAGCGGGAGCTCCTACGAGCAGTACTTC

d_gene: TRBD1
j_gene: TRBJ2-7
abundance: few
v_gene: TRBV4-1
CDR3aa: CASVLPRDRETGEQYF
CDR3nt: TGCGCCAGCGTGCTACCCCGGGACAGGGAAACGGGGGAGCAGTACTTC

d_gene: TRBD2
j_gene: TRBJ2-1
abundance: once
v_gene: TRBV2
CDR3aa: CASAGLAGAYNEQFF
CDR3nt: TGTGCCAGCGCAGGACTAGCGGGGGCCTACAATGAGCAGTTCTTC

d_gene: TRBD1
j_gene: TRBJ2-5
abundance: many
v_gene: TRBV20-1
CDR3aa: CSAWTGQETQYF
CDR3nt: TGCAGTGCGTGGACAGGTCAGGAGACCCAGTACTTC

d_gene: TRBD1
j_gene: TRBJ1-1
abundance: many
v_gene: TRBV6-1
CDR3aa: CASSWTGGMNTEAFF
CDR3nt: TGTGCCAGCAGTTGGACAGGCGGCATGAACACTGAAGCTTTCTTT

d_gene: -
j_gene: TRBJ1-5
abundance: many
v_gene: TRBV5-6
CDR3aa: CASSLAGSGNQPQHF
CDR3nt: TGTGCCAGCAGCTTGGCCGGGTCAGGGAATCAGCCCCAGCATTTT

d_gene: -
j_gene: TRBJ2-5
abundance: -
v_gene: TRBV27
CDR3aa: CASSLFQGGGWAQYF
CDR3nt: TGTGCCAGCAGTTTATTCCAGGGGGGGGGGTGGGCCCAGTACTTC

d_gene: TRBD2
j_gene: TRBJ2-5
abundance: -
v_gene: TRBV7-6
CDR3aa: CASSLQSGGMSETQYF
CDR3nt: TGTGCCAGCAGCTTACAATCGGGAGGAATGAGTGAGACCCAGTACTTC

d_gene: TRBD2
j_gene: TRBJ2-3
abundance: -
v_gene: TRBV5-1
CDR3aa: CASSFRVAGGPDTQYF
CDR3nt: TGCGCCAGCAGCTTTCGGGTAGCGGGAGGGCCGGATACGCAGTATTTT

d_gene: -
j_gene: TRBJ1-1
abundance: few
v_gene: TRBV2
CDR3aa: CASSESGNPGFEAFF
CDR3nt: TGTGCCAGCAGTGAGTCGGGCAATCCGGGGTTCGAGGCTTTCTTT

d_gene: -
j_gene: TRBJ2-1
abundance: many
v_gene: TRBV5-1
CDR3aa: CASSLLAGGVYNEQFF
CDR3nt: TGCGCCAGCAGCCTCCTGGCCGGAGGGGTCTACAATGAGCAGTTCTTC

d_gene: TRBD1
j_gene: TRBJ2-5
abundance: many
v_gene: TRBV20-1
CDR3aa: CSASARQGWETQYF
CDR3nt: TGCAGTGCTAGCGCTAGACAGGGTTGGGAGACCCAGTACTTC

d_gene: -
j_gene: TRBJ1-4
abundance: -
v_gene: TRBV11-2
CDR3aa: CASSPRQGVGEKLFF
CDR3nt: TGTGCCAGCAGCCCCAGGCAGGGTGTTGGTGAAAAACTGTTTTTT

d_gene: -
j_gene: TRBJ2-1
abundance: -
v_gene: TRBV7-9
CDR3aa: CASSLVGGSLYEQFF
CDR3nt: TGTGCCAGCAGCTTAGTAGGGGGGAGTCTCTATGAGCAGTTCTTC

d_gene: TRBD2
j_gene: TRBJ2-1
abundance: many
v_gene: TRBV24-1
CDR3aa: CATSLAGGPYNEQFF
CDR3nt: TGTGCCACCAGTCTGGCGGGAGGGCCGTACAATGAGCAGTTCTTC

d_gene: -
j_gene: TRBJ2-1
abundance: many
v_gene: TRBV12-3/TRBV12-4
CDR3aa: CASSFWTELRNEQFF
CDR3nt: TGTGCCAGCAGTTTCTGGACCGAATTGCGCAATGAGCAGTTCTTC

d_gene: -
j_gene: TRBJ1-1
abundance: many
v_gene: TRBV20-1
CDR3aa: CSQQRGAHENTEAFF
CDR3nt: TGCAGCCAACAAAGAGGGGCGCATGAGAACACTGAAGCTTTCTTT

d_gene: TRBD1
j_gene: TRBJ2-2
abundance: -
v_gene: TRBV4-1
CDR3aa: CASSPTGGGLTGELFF
CDR3nt: TGCGCCAGCAGCCCGACAGGGGGAGGGCTCACCGGGGAGCTGTTTTTT

d_gene: -
j_gene: TRBJ1-1
abundance: many
v_gene: TRBV2
CDR3aa: CASRTGVLNTEAFF
CDR3nt: TGTGCCAGCAGGACAGGTGTGTTGAACACTGAAGCTTTCTTT

d_gene: -
j_gene: TRBJ2-7
abundance: many
v_gene: TRBV2
CDR3aa: CASTRDSGSKYF
CDR3nt: TGTGCCAGCACCCGGGACTCCGGGAGCAAGTACTTC

d_gene: TRBD2
j_gene: TRBJ2-1
abundance: -
v_gene: TRBV6-1
CDR3aa: CASSKAPGLAGGTLNEQFF
CDR3nt: TGTGCCAGCAGTAAAGCACCGGGACTAGCGGGAGGGACGCTAAATGAGCAGTTCTTC

d_gene: -
j_gene: TRBJ2-2
abundance: -
v_gene: TRBV20-1
CDR3aa: CSAREGTNTGELFF
CDR3nt: TGCAGTGCTAGAGAAGGGACAAACACCGGGGAGCTGTTTTTT

d_gene: TRBD2
j_gene: TRBJ2-7
abundance: -
v_gene: TRBV6-1
CDR3aa: CASTGGSRYEQYF
CDR3nt: TGTGCCAGCACTGGCGGGAGTAGGTACGAGCAGTACTTC

d_gene: TRBD2
j_gene: TRBJ2-5
abundance: many
v_gene: TRBV7-2
CDR3aa: CASSGLAGQETQYF
CDR3nt: TGTGCCAGCAGCGGACTAGCGGGACAAGAGACCCAGTACTTC

d_gene: TRBD2
j_gene: TRBJ2-1
abundance: many
v_gene: TRBV7-2
CDR3aa: CASSLMSSGRLDNEQFF
CDR3nt: TGTGCCAGCAGCTTAATGTCTAGCGGGAGACTAGACAATGAGCAGTTCTTC

d_gene: -
j_gene: TRBJ1-5
abundance: -
v_gene: TRBV7-9
CDR3aa: CASSFIGTRQPQHF
CDR3nt: TGTGCCAGCAGCTTTATAGGGACTCGGCAGCCCCAGCATTTT

d_gene: TRBD2
j_gene: TRBJ2-5
abundance: many
v_gene: TRBV11-2
CDR3aa: CASSAGLDGETQYF
CDR3nt: TGTGCCAGCAGCGCGGGACTAGATGGGGAGACCCAGTACTTC

d_gene: -
j_gene: TRBJ2-1
abundance: many
v_gene: TRBV15
CDR3aa: CATSRVEGVVGNEQFF
CDR3nt: TGTGCCACCAGCAGAGTTGAGGGAGTGGTGGGGAATGAGCAGTTCTTC

d_gene: -
j_gene: TRBJ2-1
abundance: many
v_gene: TRBV7-8
CDR3aa: CASSARTTHYNEQFF
CDR3nt: TGTGCCAGCAGCGCCCGGACCACACATTACAATGAGCAGTTCTTC

d_gene: TRBD1
j_gene: TRBJ1-5
abundance: -
v_gene: TRBV18
CDR3aa: CASSPREGANSNQPQHF
CDR3nt: TGTGCCAGCTCACCACGGGAGGGGGCGAATAGCAATCAGCCCCAGCATTTT

d_gene: -
j_gene: TRBJ2-3
abundance: -
v_gene: TRBV10-3
CDR3aa: CAISTGTDTQYF
CDR3nt: TGTGCCATCAGTACCGGGACAGATACGCAGTATTTT

d_gene: -
j_gene: TRBJ1-1
abundance: -
v_gene: TRBV4-3
CDR3aa: CASSQGAGVYYEAFF
CDR3nt: TGCGCCAGCAGCCAAGGGGCAGGGGTATACTATGAAGCTTTCTTT

d_gene: -
j_gene: TRBJ1-1
abundance: few
v_gene: TRBV6-1
CDR3aa: CASGRQGFFGEAFF
CDR3nt: TGTGCCAGCGGGAGGCAGGGGTTTTTTGGTGAAGCTTTCTTT

d_gene: TRBD2
j_gene: TRBJ2-1
abundance: few
v_gene: TRBV20-1
CDR3aa: CSAIHRLAGSYNEQFF
CDR3nt: TGCAGTGCTATCCACCGCCTAGCGGGATCCTACAATGAGCAGTTCTTC

d_gene: -
j_gene: TRBJ2-3
abundance: few
v_gene: TRBV20-1
CDR3aa: CSATRRETSPKADTQYF
CDR3nt: TGCAGTGCTACGCGGAGGGAAACTAGCCCGAAGGCAGATACGCAGTATTTT

d_gene: TRBD1
j_gene: TRBJ1-5
abundance: many
v_gene: TRBV2
CDR3aa: CASSWQGGSNQPQHF
CDR3nt: TGTGCCAGCAGTTGGCAGGGGGGGTCCAATCAGCCCCAGCATTTT

d_gene: TRBD2
j_gene: TRBJ2-7
abundance: many
v_gene: TRBV11-2
CDR3aa: CASRRLAGPYEQYF
CDR3nt: TGTGCCAGCAGAAGACTAGCGGGGCCCTACGAGCAGTACTTC

d_gene: TRBD1
j_gene: TRBJ2-3
abundance: few
v_gene: TRBV19
CDR3aa: CASSIVGGVSTDTQYF
CDR3nt: TGTGCCAGTAGTATCGTAGGGGGCGTTAGCACAGATACGCAGTATTTT

d_gene: TRBD1
j_gene: TRBJ1-4
abundance: -
v_gene: TRBV2
CDR3aa: CASRWTGENEKLFF
CDR3nt: TGTGCCAGCAGATGGACAGGGGAAAATGAAAAACTGTTTTTT

d_gene: TRBD1
j_gene: TRBJ1-6
abundance: many
v_gene: TRBV28
CDR3aa: CASSLETGYNSPLHF
CDR3nt: TGTGCCAGCAGTTTAGAGACAGGGTATAATTCACCCCTCCACTTT

d_gene: TRBD1
j_gene: TRBJ2-7
abundance: few
v_gene: TRBV11-2
CDR3aa: CASSPQTGSPYEQYF
CDR3nt: TGTGCCAGCAGCCCCCAGACAGGGTCTCCCTACGAGCAGTACTTC

d_gene: TRBD1
j_gene: TRBJ2-1
abundance: many
v_gene: TRBV5-1
CDR3aa: CASSSGTGYNEQFF
CDR3nt: TGCGCCAGCAGTTCCGGGACAGGGTACAATGAGCAGTTCTTC

d_gene: -
j_gene: TRBJ2-7
abundance: few
v_gene: TRBV5-1
CDR3aa: CASRPTVQPGEQYF
CDR3nt: TGCGCCAGCAGACCGACAGTTCAGCCGGGAGAGCAGTACTTC

d_gene: -
j_gene: TRBJ2-1
abundance: -
v_gene: TRBV10-1
CDR3aa: CASSVGGARNEQFF
CDR3nt: TGCGCCAGCAGTGTTGGGGGAGCACGGAATGAGCAGTTCTTC

d_gene: -
j_gene: TRBJ2-3
abundance: few
v_gene: TRBV9
CDR3aa: CASTKGSTTDTQYF
CDR3nt: TGTGCCAGCACCAAAGGTTCCACCACAGATACGCAGTATTTT

d_gene: -
j_gene: TRBJ1-4
abundance: many
v_gene: TRBV30
CDR3aa: CAWSVHRTHFGLFF
CDR3nt: TGTGCCTGGAGTGTACATAGGACTCACTTTGGACTGTTTTTT

d_gene: TRBD1
j_gene: TRBJ2-3
abundance: few
v_gene: TRBV30
CDR3aa: CAWSWGQGTDTQYF
CDR3nt: TGTGCCTGGAGTTGGGGACAGGGTACAGATACGCAGTATTTT

d_gene: -
j_gene: TRBJ2-1
abundance: -
v_gene: TRBV6-9
CDR3aa: CASSYRWRGVLGNEQFF
CDR3nt: TGTGCCAGCAGTTATAGGTGGAGAGGTGTATTGGGCAATGAGCAGTTCTTC

d_gene: TRBD1
j_gene: TRBJ2-7
abundance: few
v_gene: TRBV5-5
CDR3aa: CASSRTGTGGSEQYF
CDR3nt: TGTGCCAGCAGCCGAACCGGGACAGGGGGCTCCGAGCAGTACTTC

d_gene: -
j_gene: TRBJ2-7
abundance: many
v_gene: TRBV20-1
CDR3aa: CSARDVNSYEQYF
CDR3nt: TGCAGTGCTAGAGATGTCAACTCCTACGAGCAGTACTTC

d_gene: -
j_gene: TRBJ1-3
abundance: -
v_gene: TRBV12-3/TRBV12-4
CDR3aa: CASSPRVNTIYF
CDR3nt: TGTGCCAGCAGTCCCCGGGTAAACACCATATATTTT

d_gene: -
j_gene: TRBJ2-7
abundance: -
v_gene: TRBV7-6
CDR3aa: CAGSLEQAYEQYF
CDR3nt: TGTGCCGGCAGCTTAGAGCAGGCCTACGAGCAGTACTTC